The clone carrying this T cell receptor (beta chain) ranks as medium-sized (0.01 to 0.1%) in terms of frequency. The data originate from a study of CXCR3-negative and CXCR3-positive naive CD8 T cells. Study context: Roughly 1.5 +/- 0.3 million TRB reads came from each library, giving around 140 million in total.

TRB cDNA was prepared as libraries by UMI-labeled 5' RACE. Reanalyzing the 5' RACE reads, TCRdb keeps one entry per CDR3 protein, without DNA. This specimen shows about 3,400 distinct CDR3 sequences; the ten leading clones hold about 2.2%. Germline lookup yields CDR1 SQVTM and CDR2 ANQGSEA. This CDR3 region has 13 residues. The J gene is TRBJ2-5, the V gene TRBV29-1. The clonotype comes from a human donor in good health. Some clones in this sample may be carry-over from other donors' samples. Sequencing used naive CXCR3- CD8+ T cells from blood. Subset specified: CD45RO-CCR7+CD27+CD95- naive CD8+ T cells lacking CXCR3 (TNR3-). CDR3 sequence: CSVDLAEQETQYF.